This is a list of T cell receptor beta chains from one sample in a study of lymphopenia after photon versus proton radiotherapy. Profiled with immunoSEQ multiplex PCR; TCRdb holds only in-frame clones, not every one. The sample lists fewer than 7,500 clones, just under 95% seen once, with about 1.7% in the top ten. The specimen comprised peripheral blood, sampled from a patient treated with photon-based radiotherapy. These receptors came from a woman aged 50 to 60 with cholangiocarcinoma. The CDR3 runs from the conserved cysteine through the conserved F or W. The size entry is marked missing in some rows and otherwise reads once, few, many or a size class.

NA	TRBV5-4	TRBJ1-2	CASSFSGAYGYTF
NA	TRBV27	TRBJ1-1	CASSYAGNTEAFF
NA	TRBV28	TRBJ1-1	CASSLEEPNTEAFF
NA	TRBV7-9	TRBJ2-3	CASSSQRGGADTQYF
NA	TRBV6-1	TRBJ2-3	CASSEGLYF
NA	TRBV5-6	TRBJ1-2	CASTVTVANYGYTF
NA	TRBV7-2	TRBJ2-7	CASSLGGGGSYEQYF
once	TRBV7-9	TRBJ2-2	CASSPGQQANTGELFF
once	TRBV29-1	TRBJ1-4	CSVHTGLNEKLFF
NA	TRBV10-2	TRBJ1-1	CASGGQGAGEAFF
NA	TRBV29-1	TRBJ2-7	CSGLSGGGHEQYF
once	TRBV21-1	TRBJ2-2	CASSKTATNTGELFF
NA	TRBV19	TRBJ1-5	CASSTGGIQPQHF
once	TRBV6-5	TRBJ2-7	CASFAGAEQYF
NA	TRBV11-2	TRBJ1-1	CASSSGQGVVLGTEAFF
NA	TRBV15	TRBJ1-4	CATSREAGNEKLFF
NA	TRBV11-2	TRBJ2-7	CASARASKSYEQYF
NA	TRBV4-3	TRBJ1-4	CASSQEVEEQGLFF
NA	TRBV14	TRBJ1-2	CASSSRTHGGYTF
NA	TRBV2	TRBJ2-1	CASRWDRVFYNEQFF
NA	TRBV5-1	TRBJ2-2	CASSPQGVAGELFF
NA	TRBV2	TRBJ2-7	CASSAPLILEQYF
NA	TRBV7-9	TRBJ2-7	CASSLPGQGFSYEQYF
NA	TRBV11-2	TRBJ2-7	CASTFSVGGVSSYEQYF
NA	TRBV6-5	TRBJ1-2	CASSSGRRIANYGYTF
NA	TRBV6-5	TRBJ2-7	CASSYSTSGGSYEQYF
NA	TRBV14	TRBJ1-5	CASSFGQGNQPQHF
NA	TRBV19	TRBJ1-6	CASSQQAQGLNSPLHF
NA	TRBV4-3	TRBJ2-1	CASSLIAGGSSYNEQFF
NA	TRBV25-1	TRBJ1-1	CASSGRSSTEAFF
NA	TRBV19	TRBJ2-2	CASNEGAGELFF
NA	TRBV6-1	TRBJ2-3	CASSEGTYITTDTQYF
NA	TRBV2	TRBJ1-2	CATDRGGNYGYTF